This TCR beta chain was found in a study of Ad26.COV2.S vaccination and SARS-CoV-2 variants. Whole-study context: Dosing was one shot or two shots 56 days apart.

V shed 1 base and J shed 8 bases, with 2 bases lying between them. This CDR3 comprises 11 residues. The germline V gene encodes CDR1 LNHDA and CDR2 SQIVND (reference sequence). This clone was detected only a few times. The antigen is undetermined. Repertoires were generated with immunoSEQ multiplex PCR, while TCRdb's copy carries only in-frame clones and drops some. Here the sample spans 200,000 to 250,000 clones, more than 75% being singletons. Findings and caveats of the study: The TCR breadth and depth analyses may have produced an underestimate of total T cell responses. Breadth of non-spike TCRs did not differ between vaccinees and placebo recipients.

Documented treatment: about 20 received Ad26.COV2.S at low or high dose, single or two shots; 5 received placebo; per-sample allocation not given. Specimens were obtained on day 63 following the first vaccine or placebo injection. An adult donor aged 18-55 years was enrolled in Boston. This TCR came from a person aged 18 to 65 who received the Ad26.COV2.S COVID-19 vaccine or a placebo. V gene TRBV19 combines with J gene TRBJ1-4; D remains unclear. The sample here was peripheral blood, taken in a trial of Ad26.COV2.S vaccine versus placebo. CDR3 loop: CASSIGEKLFF. The CDR3 DNA reads TGTGCCAGTAGTATAGGCGAAAAACTGTTTTTT.